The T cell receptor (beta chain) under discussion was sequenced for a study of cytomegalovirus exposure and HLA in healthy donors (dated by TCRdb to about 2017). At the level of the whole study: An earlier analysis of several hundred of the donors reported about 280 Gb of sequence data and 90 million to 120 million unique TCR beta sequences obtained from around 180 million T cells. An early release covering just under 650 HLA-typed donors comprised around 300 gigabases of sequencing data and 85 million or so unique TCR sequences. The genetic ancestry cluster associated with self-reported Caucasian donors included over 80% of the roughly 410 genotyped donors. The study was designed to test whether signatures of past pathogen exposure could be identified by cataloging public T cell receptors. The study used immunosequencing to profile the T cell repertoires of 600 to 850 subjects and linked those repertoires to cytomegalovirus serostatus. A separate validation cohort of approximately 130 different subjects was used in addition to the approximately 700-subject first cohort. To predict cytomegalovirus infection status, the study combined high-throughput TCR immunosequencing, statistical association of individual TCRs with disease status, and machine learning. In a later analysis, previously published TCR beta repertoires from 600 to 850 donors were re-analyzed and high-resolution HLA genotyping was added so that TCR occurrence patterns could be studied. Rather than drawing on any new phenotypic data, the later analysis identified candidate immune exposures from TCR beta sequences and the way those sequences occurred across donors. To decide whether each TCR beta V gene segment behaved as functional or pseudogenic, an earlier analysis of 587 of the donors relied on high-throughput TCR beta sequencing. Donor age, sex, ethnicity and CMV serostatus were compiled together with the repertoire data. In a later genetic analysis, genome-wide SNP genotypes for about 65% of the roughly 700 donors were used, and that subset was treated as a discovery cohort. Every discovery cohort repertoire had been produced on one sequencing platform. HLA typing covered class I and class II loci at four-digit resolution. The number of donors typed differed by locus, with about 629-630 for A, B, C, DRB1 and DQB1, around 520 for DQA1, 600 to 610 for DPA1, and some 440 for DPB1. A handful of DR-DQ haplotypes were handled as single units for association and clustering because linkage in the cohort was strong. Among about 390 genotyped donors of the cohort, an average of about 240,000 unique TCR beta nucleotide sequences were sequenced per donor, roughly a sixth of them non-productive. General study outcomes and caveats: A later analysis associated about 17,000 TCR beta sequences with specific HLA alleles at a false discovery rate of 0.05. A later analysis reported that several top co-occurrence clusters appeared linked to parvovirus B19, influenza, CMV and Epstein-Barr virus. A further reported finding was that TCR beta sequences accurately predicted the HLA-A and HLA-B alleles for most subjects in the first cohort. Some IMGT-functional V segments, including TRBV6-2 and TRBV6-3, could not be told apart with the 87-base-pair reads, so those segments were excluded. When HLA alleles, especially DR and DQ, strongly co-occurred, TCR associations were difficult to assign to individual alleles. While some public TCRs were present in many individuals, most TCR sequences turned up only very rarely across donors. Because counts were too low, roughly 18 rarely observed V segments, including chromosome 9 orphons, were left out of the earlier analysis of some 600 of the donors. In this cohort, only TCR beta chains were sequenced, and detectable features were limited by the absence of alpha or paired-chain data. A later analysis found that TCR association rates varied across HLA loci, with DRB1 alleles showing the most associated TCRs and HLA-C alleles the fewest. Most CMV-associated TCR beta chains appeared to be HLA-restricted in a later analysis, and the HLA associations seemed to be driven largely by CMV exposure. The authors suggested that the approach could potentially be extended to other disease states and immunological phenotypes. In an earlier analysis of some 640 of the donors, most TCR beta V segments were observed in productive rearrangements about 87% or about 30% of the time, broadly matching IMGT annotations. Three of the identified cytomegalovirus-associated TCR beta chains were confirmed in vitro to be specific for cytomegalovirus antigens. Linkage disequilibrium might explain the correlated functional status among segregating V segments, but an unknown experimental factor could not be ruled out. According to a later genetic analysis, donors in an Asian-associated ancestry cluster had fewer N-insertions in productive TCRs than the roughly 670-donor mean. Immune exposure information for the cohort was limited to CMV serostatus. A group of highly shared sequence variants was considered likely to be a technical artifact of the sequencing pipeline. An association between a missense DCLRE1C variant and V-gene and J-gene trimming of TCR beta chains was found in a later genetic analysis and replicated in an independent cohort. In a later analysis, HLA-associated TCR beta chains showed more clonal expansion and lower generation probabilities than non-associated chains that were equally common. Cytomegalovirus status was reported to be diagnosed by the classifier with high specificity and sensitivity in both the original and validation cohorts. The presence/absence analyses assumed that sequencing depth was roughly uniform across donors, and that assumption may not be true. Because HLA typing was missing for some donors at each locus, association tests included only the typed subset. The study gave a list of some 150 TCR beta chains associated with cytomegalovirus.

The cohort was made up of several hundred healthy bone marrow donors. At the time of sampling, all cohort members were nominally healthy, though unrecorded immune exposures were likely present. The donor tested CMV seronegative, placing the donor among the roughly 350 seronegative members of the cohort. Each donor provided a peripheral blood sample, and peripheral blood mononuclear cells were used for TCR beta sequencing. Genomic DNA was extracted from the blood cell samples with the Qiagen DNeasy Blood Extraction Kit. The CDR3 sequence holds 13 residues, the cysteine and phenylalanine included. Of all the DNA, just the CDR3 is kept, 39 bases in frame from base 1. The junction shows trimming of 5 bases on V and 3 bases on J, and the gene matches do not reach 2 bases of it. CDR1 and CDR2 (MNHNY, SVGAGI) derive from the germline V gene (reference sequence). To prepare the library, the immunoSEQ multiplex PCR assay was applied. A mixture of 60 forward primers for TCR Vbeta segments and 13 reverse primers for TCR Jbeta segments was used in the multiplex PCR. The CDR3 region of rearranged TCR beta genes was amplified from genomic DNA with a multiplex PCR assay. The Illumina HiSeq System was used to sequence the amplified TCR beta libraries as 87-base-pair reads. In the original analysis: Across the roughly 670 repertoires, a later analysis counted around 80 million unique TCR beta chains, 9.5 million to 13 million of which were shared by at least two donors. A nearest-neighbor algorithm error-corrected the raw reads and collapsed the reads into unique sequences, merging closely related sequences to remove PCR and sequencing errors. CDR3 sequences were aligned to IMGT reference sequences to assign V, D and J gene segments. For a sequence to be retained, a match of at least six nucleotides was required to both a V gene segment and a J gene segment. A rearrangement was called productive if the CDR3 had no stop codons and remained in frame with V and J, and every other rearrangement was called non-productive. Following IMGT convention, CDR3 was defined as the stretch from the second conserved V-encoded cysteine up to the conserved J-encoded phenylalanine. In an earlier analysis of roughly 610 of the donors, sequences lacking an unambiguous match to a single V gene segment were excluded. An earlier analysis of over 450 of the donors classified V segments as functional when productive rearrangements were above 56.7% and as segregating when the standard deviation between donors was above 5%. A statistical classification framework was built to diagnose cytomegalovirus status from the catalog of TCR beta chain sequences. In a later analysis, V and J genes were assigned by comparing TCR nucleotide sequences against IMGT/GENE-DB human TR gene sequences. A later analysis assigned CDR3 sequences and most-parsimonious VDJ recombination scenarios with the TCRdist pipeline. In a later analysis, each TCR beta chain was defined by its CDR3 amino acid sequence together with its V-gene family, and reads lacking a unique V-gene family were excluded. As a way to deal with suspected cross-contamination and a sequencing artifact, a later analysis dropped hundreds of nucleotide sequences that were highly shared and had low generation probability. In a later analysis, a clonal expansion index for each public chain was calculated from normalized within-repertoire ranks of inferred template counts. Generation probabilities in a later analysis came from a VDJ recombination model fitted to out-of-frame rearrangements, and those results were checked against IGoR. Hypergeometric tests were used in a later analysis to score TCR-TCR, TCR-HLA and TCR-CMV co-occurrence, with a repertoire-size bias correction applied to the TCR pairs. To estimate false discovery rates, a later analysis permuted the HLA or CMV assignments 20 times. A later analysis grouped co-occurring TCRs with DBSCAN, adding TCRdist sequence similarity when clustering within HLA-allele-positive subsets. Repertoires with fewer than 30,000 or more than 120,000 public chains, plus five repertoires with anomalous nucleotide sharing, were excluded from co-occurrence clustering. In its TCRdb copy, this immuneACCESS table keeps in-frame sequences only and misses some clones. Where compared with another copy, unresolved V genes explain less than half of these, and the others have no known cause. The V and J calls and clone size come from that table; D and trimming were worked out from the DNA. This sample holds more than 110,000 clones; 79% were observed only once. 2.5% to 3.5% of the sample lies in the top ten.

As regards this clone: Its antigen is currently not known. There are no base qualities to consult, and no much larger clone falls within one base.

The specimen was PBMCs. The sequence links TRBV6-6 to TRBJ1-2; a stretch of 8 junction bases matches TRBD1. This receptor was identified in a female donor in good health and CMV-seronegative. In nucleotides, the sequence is TGTGCCAGCAGTCAGACAGGGGACTATGGCTACACCTTC. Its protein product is CASSQTGDYGYTF.